Each of the 28 T cell receptor beta chains below was sequenced from the same sample in a study of cytomegalovirus exposure and HLA in healthy donors. The PCR made use of 60 Vbeta and 13 Jbeta primers. The repertoire was sequenced with immunoSEQ multiplex PCR; TCRdb's copy has only in-frame clones and lacks some. The table records 150,000 to 200,000 clones, around 83% of them present only once. Input material: PBMCs. Receptors originate from a girl aged 2 to 9 in good health and CMV-seropositive.

This sequence joins TRBV19 and TRBJ2-3; a weak D match, TRBD2 (6 bases). V lost 3 bases to trimming and J lost 5 bases, with 15 bases between them. This CDR3 region has 15 residues. Germline lookup yields CDR1 LNHDA and CDR2 SQIVND (reference sequence). The CDR3 region is CASSILPGVLDTQYF. The CDR3 DNA follows: TGTGCCAGTAGTATCCTCCCGGGGGTCTTAGATACGCAGTATTTT.

The chain joins TRBV27 to TRBJ2-3; 7 positions agree with TRBD2. Per the germline V gene, CDR1 is MNHEY and CDR2 is SMNVEV (reference sequence). The CDR3 loop spans 18 amino acids. Germline trimming cut 6 bases from V and 1 base from J; bases unmatched to any gene: 16. CDR3 bases: TGTGCCAGCAGCCCCACCCCCCCAGCGGGATTGCGCACAGATACGCAGTATTTT. Protein: CASSPTPPAGLRTDTQYF.

The CDR3 region is CAWTKGRNTDTQYF. The CDR3 DNA follows: TGTGCCTGGACCAAGGGGCGGAACACAGATACGCAGTATTTT. The genes are TRBV30 and TRBJ2-3; tentative D call: TRBD1 (5 bases). CDR1 and CDR2 from the germline V gene are GTSNPN and SVGIG (reference sequence). There are 14 residues in the CDR3. The germline V and J ends were trimmed by 4 bases and 2 bases, with 13 bases remaining between them.

This clone was seen only a few times. CDR3 loop: CARDRTSGSSGANVLTF. The CDR3 coding sequence is TGTGCCAGAGATCGGACTAGCGGGTCCTCTGGGGCCAACGTCCTGACTTTC. J is TRBJ2-6 and V is TRBV2; 11 bases agree with TRBD2. V trimming: 9 bases; J trimming: 0 bases; junction bases outside the gene matches: 7. The CDR3 loop spans 17 amino acids. The germline V gene has CDR1 SNHLY and CDR2 FYNNEI.

The CDR3 loop is CASSYARDNEQFF. The CDR3 DNA is TGTGCCAGCAGTTACGCGCGGGACAATGAGCAGTTCTTC. The V and J genes are TRBV6-5 and TRBJ2-1, with D perhaps matching TRBD2 (5 bases). Germline V CDR1 and CDR2: MNHEY, SVGAGI. Trimming took 2 bases from V and 5 from J, leaving 7 bases between them. This CDR3 region has 13 residues.

This clone has just a few counts. V is TRBV28 and J is TRBJ2-7; TRBD1 agrees at 11 bases. The length of the CDR3 is 16 residues. Germline CDR1 reads MDHEN; CDR2 reads SYDVKM. The ends lost 7 bases at V and 7 bases at J; junction bases unmatched: 15. CDR3 bases: TGTGCCAGCACCTTGGGTGGACAGGGGGCAATGTGGGAGCAGTACTTC. It specifies CASTLGGQGAMWEQYF.

The genes are TRBV27 and TRBJ2-5, with D perhaps TRBD2 (5 bases). The CDR3 totals 10 residues. The germline gives CDR1 MNHEY, CDR2 SMNVEV (reference sequence). Deletions cut 8 bases from V and 10 bases from J, with 11 bases between. The CDR3, as DNA: TGTGCCAGCGCCCCCCGGGACCAGTACTTC. Amino acid sequence: CASAPRDQYF.

In this sample, this clone turned up once. This chain uses TRBV18 with TRBJ1-2; 9 bases are a match to TRBD1. This CDR3 has 16 amino acids. CDR1 is KGHSH, CDR2 LQKENI, per germline. J lost 0 bases, V lost 3 bases, and 5 bases had no gene match. Written as DNA, the CDR3 is TGTGCCAGCTCACCTAAGGACAGGGGACCTAACTATGGCTACACCTTC. This encodes CASSPKDRGPNYGYTF.

The chain has TRBV5-1 and TRBJ1-2, with 7 bases matching TRBD1. The CDR3 length is 14 residues. The junction had 10 bases not matched to a gene; V was cut back by 4 bases and J by 7 bases. CDR1 is SGHRS and CDR2 is YFSETQ in the germline V gene. The CDR3 loop reads CASSISTGAAGYTF. Written as DNA, the CDR3 is TGCGCCAGCAGCATTTCTACAGGGGCAGCTGGCTACACCTTC.

This clone was counted once. The rearrangement links TRBV5-1 to TRBJ1-5; 11 positions agree with TRBD1. Germline V CDR1 and CDR2: SGHRS, YFSETQ. This CDR3 comprises 18 residues. Germline trimming cut 7 bases from V and 5 bases from J; bases unmatched to any gene: 17. The CDR3 region is CASARDMDRGRLDQPQHF. CDR3 in DNA: TGCGCCAGCGCAAGGGACATGGACAGGGGGCGATTGGATCAGCCCCAGCATTTT.

This sequence joins TRBV28 and TRBJ2-7; D is uncertain. The CDR3 has 16 amino acids. Germline values: CDR1 MDHEN, CDR2 SYDVKM. V was cut by 7 bases and J by 2 bases, with 21 bases left in between. This CDR3 is CASTAIRRYRPYEQYF. CDR3 bases: TGTGCCAGCACCGCTATTAGGAGATATAGACCCTACGAGCAGTACTTC.

The chain carries TRBV5-6 and TRBJ2-5, with 8 bases that match TRBD1. Germline CDR1 is SGHDT and CDR2 is YYEEEE. The CDR3 covers 14 residues. V dropped 4 bases and J dropped 7; count of bases not matched to a gene: 9. CDR3 sequence (DNA): TGTGCCAGCAGCCCCCAGGGGGCGCGTTTGACCCAGTACTTC. Its protein product is CASSPQGARLTQYF.

This chain joins TRBV5-1 and TRBJ2-7, with 9 positions matching TRBD2. V shed 0 bases, J shed 4 bases, and the junction held 8 bases outside the gene matches. Germline CDR1 and CDR2: SGHRS and YFSETQ. The CDR3 sequence is 16 residues long. CDR3 in amino acids: CASSLVGIAGAYEQYF. In DNA, the CDR3 is TGCGCCAGCAGCTTGGTAGGTATAGCGGGAGCTTACGAGCAGTACTTC.

The chain couples TRBV19 to TRBJ1-5; 9 nucleotides agree with TRBD1. Germline loops: CDR1 LNHDA, CDR2 SQIVND (reference sequence). Germline trimming cut 4 bases from V and 6 bases from J; bases unmatched to any gene: 7. The CDR3 contains 15 residues. The CDR3: CASSTPTGGSQPQHF. In DNA form, the CDR3 reads TGTGCCAGTAGTACCCCCACAGGGGGCAGTCAGCCCCAGCATTTT.

A few counts support this clone. V is TRBV4-1 and J is TRBJ2-3; 13 bases are shared with TRBD2. In germline, CDR1 is MGHRA, CDR2 YSYEKL. The junction had 8 bases not matched to a gene; V was cut back by 0 bases and J by 2 bases. The CDR3 extends over 19 amino acids. The CDR3 bases are TGCGCCAGCAGCCAAGATAGGGTCGGACTAGCGGGAGTCACAGATACGCAGTATTTT. It is translated as CASSQDRVGLAGVTDTQYF.

Only one count was recorded for this clone. The V and J genes are TRBV5-1 and TRBJ2-3; tentatively, D is TRBD1 (8 bases). The germline CDR1 and CDR2 sequences are SGHRS and YFSETQ. Trimming removed 0 bases at V and 0 bases at J, with 23 bases between. The CDR3 runs 20 residues. CDR3 sequence reads: CASSLARGRGRNPSTDTQYF. The CDR3, as DNA: TGCGCCAGCAGCTTGGCCAGGGGGCGCGGGAGAAATCCTAGCACAGATACGCAGTATTTT. Full variable domain (remainder filled in from reference TRBV5-1 and TRBJ2-3): KAGVTQTPRYLIKTRGQQVTLSCSPISGHRSVSWYQQTPGQGLQFLFEYFSETQRNKGNFPGRFSGRQFSNSRSEMNVSTLELGDSALYLCASSLARGRGRNPSTDTQYFGPGTRLTVL.

This clone was seen a handful of times. The sample has other DNA sequences that encode this CDR3 too. The rearrangement joins TRBV30 to TRBJ1-3, with 7 bases identical to TRBD1. After removal of 4 bases from V and 2 bases from J, the junction contained 2 bases not matched to a gene. Germline CDR1 and CDR2: GTSNPN and SVGIG (reference sequence). This CDR3 has 13 residues. CDR3 nucleotide sequence: TGTGCCTGGAACACAGGGGCTGGAAACACCATATATTTT. This translates into CAWNTGAGNTIYF.

The V gene is TRBV4-1, the J gene TRBJ2-3; D may be TRBD2 (6 bases). Germline V gene lookup returns CDR1 MGHRA and CDR2 YSYEKL. V was clipped by 1 base and J by 2 bases, with 13 bases between them. This CDR3 region has 16 residues. CDR3 sequence (DNA): TGCGCCAGCAGCCAAGGGACGCGGGGCTTCACAGATACGCAGTATTTT. It codes for CASSQGTRGFTDTQYF.

V usage is TRBV28 and J usage is TRBJ1-2; 7 bases line up with TRBD1. The length of the CDR3 is 12 residues. From germline, CDR1 is MDHEN and CDR2 SYDVKM. Unmatched junction bases numbered 9, after V lost 7 bases and J lost 10 bases. The CDR3 protein is CASTSRGRPYTF. As DNA, the CDR3 is TGTGCCAGCACCTCGAGGGGGCGACCCTACACCTTC.

The V gene is TRBV2, the J gene TRBJ2-5, with 9 bases fitting TRBD1. The CDR3 length is 14 residues. J was trimmed by 5 bases and V by 4 bases; bases with no gene match: 5. The germline CDR1 and CDR2 sequences are SNHLY and FYNNEI. CDR3 in amino acids: CASSAGTGKETQYF. CDR3 DNA: TGTGCCAGCAGTGCCGGGACAGGGAAGGAGACCCAGTACTTC.

V usage is TRBV30 and J usage is TRBJ2-5; TRBD1 is a possible D gene (5 bases). Germline V gene sequence: CDR1 GTSNPN, CDR2 SVGIG (reference sequence). V lost 0 bases to trimming and J lost 2 bases, with 13 bases between them. The CDR3 is made up of 15 amino acids. CDR3 nucleotide sequence: TGTGCCTGGAGTGTCATCAGGGATTGGCAAGAGACCCAGTACTTC. This sequence encodes CAWSVIRDWQETQYF.

CDR3 region: CASSVGPQVNTEAFF. CDR3 nucleotide sequence: TGTGCCAGCAGCGTAGGTCCGCAGGTGAACACTGAAGCTTTCTTT. This chain connects TRBV9 to TRBJ1-1, with D unclear. CDR3 size: 15 residues. Germline V gene lookup returns CDR1 SGDLS and CDR2 YYNGEE. V was trimmed by 0 bases and J by 0 bases, leaving 9 bases between them.

V is TRBV18 and J is TRBJ1-5; TRBD1 is a possible D gene (5 bases). CDR3 length equals 14 residues. The V gene's germline CDR1 is KGHSH and CDR2 LQKENI. Trimming took 3 bases from V and 5 from J, leaving 11 bases between them. The CDR3 here is CASSPRQWDQPQHF. The CDR3 nucleotides read TGTGCCAGCTCACCTCGACAGTGGGATCAGCCCCAGCATTTT.

The rearrangement uses TRBV5-5 and TRBJ1-1, with 7 bases lining up with TRBD1. Trimming cost V 3 bases and J 3 bases; bases outside gene matches: 2. The CDR3 has 13 residues. Germline CDR1 and CDR2: SGHKS and YYEKEE (reference sequence). CDR3 in amino acids: CASSWDSYTEAFF. CDR3 nucleotide sequence: TGTGCCAGCAGCTGGGACAGTTACACTGAAGCTTTCTTT.

The J gene is TRBJ1-4, the V gene TRBV30; 9 nucleotides align to TRBD1. Germline V lookup: CDR1 GTSNPN, CDR2 SVGIG (reference sequence). The trim removed 5 bases at V and 2 bases at J, leaving 3 bases unmatched. CDR3 size: 14 residues. As DNA, the CDR3 is TGTGCCTGGGACGACAGGGGGACTAATGAAAAACTGTTTTTT. This translates into CAWDDRGTNEKLFF.

The V and J genes are TRBV27 and TRBJ2-3; 7 bases line up with TRBD2. The ends lost 0 bases at V and 3 bases at J; junction bases unmatched: 6. Germline lookup yields CDR1 MNHEY and CDR2 SMNVEV (reference sequence). The CDR3 totals 16 residues. Written as DNA, the CDR3 is TGTGCCAGCAGTTTATCCCGGGGGGTAAGGACAGATACGCAGTATTTT. Its translation: CASSLSRGVRTDTQYF.

This clone was observed once. The gene calls are TRBV27 and TRBJ1-1; D might be TRBD1 (5 bases). The germline V gene encodes CDR1 MNHEY and CDR2 SMNVEV (reference sequence). The CDR3 loop spans 14 amino acids. V lost 4 bases and J 4 bases, leaving 13 bases between the germline ends. The CDR3 protein is CASSYGGVSTEAFF. CDR3 in DNA: TGTGCCAGCAGTTATGGAGGGGTGAGCACTGAAGCTTTCTTT.

The chain combines TRBV5-1 with TRBJ2-5; 13 bases match TRBD2. Trimming cost V 4 bases and J 6 bases; bases outside gene matches: 3. CDR1 SGHRS and CDR2 YFSETQ come from the germline V gene. The CDR3 is 14 amino acids. CDR3 in DNA: TGCGCCAGCAGCCCCGGGACTAGCGGGAAGACCCAGTACTTC. It yields the protein CASSPGTSGKTQYF.